Listed below are T cell receptor beta chains from one sample, sequenced in a study of somatic mutations in cytotoxic T cells in rheumatoid arthritis. The assay was immunoSEQ multiplex PCR, and TCRdb's table has in-frame clones only and misses some. The profile shows around 24,000 clones, 82% of them singletons. The specimen was CD8+ T cells sorted from blood. These receptors all come from a man between 50 and 59 years old in good health. Both conserved end residues are part of each CDR3. The order of the fields is clone size, CDR3 length, D gene, V gene, J gene, CDR3 protein, CDR3 DNA. A D gene is named only where the DNA matches it firmly. Some rows mark clone size as missing; the rest say once, few, many or name a class of expanded clone.

clone_size: -
cdr3_length: 17
d_call: TRBD1
v_call: TRBV27
j_call: TRBJ1-5
cdr3_aa: CASSPIWGTGDNQPQHF
cdr3_nt: TGTGCCAGCAGTCCAATTTGGGGGACAGGGGATAATCAGCCCCAGCATTTT

clone_size: once
cdr3_length: 14
d_call: TRBD1
v_call: TRBV19
j_call: TRBJ1-1
cdr3_aa: CASSWGQGTSEAFF
cdr3_nt: TGTGCCAGTAGTTGGGGACAGGGAACTTCTGAAGCTTTCTTT

clone_size: -
cdr3_length: 16
d_call: TRBD2
v_call: TRBV6-1
j_call: TRBJ2-1
cdr3_aa: CASSESETSGSHEQFF
cdr3_nt: TGTGCCAGCAGTGAATCGGAGACTAGCGGGAGTCATGAGCAGTTCTTC

clone_size: once
cdr3_length: 16
d_call: TRBD1
v_call: TRBV6-5
j_call: TRBJ1-2
cdr3_aa: CASSYTSGTGAGGYTF
cdr3_nt: TGTGCCAGCAGTTACACGTCCGGGACAGGGGCAGGTGGCTACACCTTC

clone_size: -
cdr3_length: 16
d_call: -
v_call: TRBV4-1
j_call: TRBJ1-2
cdr3_aa: CASSQDQEGLNYGYTF
cdr3_nt: TGCGCCAGCAGCCAAGATCAAGAGGGTTTGAACTATGGCTACACCTTC

clone_size: -
cdr3_length: 17
d_call: -
v_call: TRBV11-2
j_call: TRBJ1-3
cdr3_aa: CASSLGSGRYSGNTIYF
cdr3_nt: TGTGCCAGCAGCTTAGGTTCGGGCAGGTACTCTGGAAACACCATATATTTT

clone_size: -
cdr3_length: 15
d_call: -
v_call: TRBV27
j_call: TRBJ2-6
cdr3_aa: CASSRGVSGANVLTF
cdr3_nt: TGTGCCAGCAGTCGCGGGGTCTCTGGGGCCAACGTCCTGACTTTC

clone_size: -
cdr3_length: 15
d_call: -
v_call: TRBV6-1
j_call: TRBJ2-7
cdr3_aa: CASSEVEVGSYEQYF
cdr3_nt: TGTGCCAGCAGTGAGGTCGAGGTTGGCTCCTACGAGCAGTACTTC

clone_size: -
cdr3_length: 17
d_call: TRBD2
v_call: TRBV5-1
j_call: TRBJ2-6
cdr3_aa: CASRSGLAGAGANVLTF
cdr3_nt: TGCGCCAGCAGGTCGGGACTAGCGGGAGCTGGGGCCAACGTCCTGACTTTC

clone_size: -
cdr3_length: 15
d_call: -
v_call: TRBV4-1
j_call: TRBJ1-2
cdr3_aa: CASSQESSQGYGYTF
cdr3_nt: TGCGCCAGCAGCCAAGAGAGCTCGCAAGGGTATGGCTACACCTTC

clone_size: few
cdr3_length: 16
d_call: TRBD2
v_call: TRBV7-2
j_call: TRBJ2-7
cdr3_aa: CASSSRLADSSYEQYF
cdr3_nt: TGTGCCAGCAGCTCCCGACTAGCGGACAGCTCCTACGAGCAGTACTTC

clone_size: -
cdr3_length: 15
d_call: TRBD2
v_call: TRBV7-6
j_call: TRBJ2-3
cdr3_aa: CASSRTSGLWDTQYF
cdr3_nt: TGTGCCAGCAGTCGGACTAGCGGCCTTTGGGATACGCAGTATTTT

clone_size: -
cdr3_length: 15
d_call: -
v_call: TRBV9
j_call: TRBJ1-2
cdr3_aa: CASSLSPRDQEGYTF
cdr3_nt: TGTGCCAGCAGCCTAAGCCCCCGGGACCAGGAGGGCTACACCTTC

clone_size: once
cdr3_length: 15
d_call: -
v_call: TRBV5-6
j_call: TRBJ1-1
cdr3_aa: CASSVGRGSPREAFF
cdr3_nt: TGTGCCAGCAGCGTTGGACGGGGATCTCCCCGTGAAGCTTTCTTT

clone_size: -
cdr3_length: 16
d_call: -
v_call: TRBV25-1
j_call: TRBJ2-7
cdr3_aa: CASSDTRQPEFYEQYF
cdr3_nt: TGTGCCAGCAGTGATACCCGACAGCCAGAGTTCTACGAGCAGTACTTC

clone_size: -
cdr3_length: 17
d_call: TRBD2
v_call: TRBV27
j_call: TRBJ2-1
cdr3_aa: CASSLGTSGKLYNEQFF
cdr3_nt: TGTGCCAGCAGTTTAGGAACTAGCGGGAAGCTTTACAATGAGCAGTTCTTC

clone_size: few
cdr3_length: 14
d_call: TRBD1
v_call: TRBV27
j_call: TRBJ2-7
cdr3_aa: CASSLGDRDHEQYF
cdr3_nt: TGTGCCAGCAGTTTAGGGGACAGGGATCACGAGCAGTACTTC